This TCR beta chain was identified during a study of T-cell reconstitution after alpha-beta-depleted transplantation in children. The V end lost 0 bases, the J end lost 5 bases, and 13 bases lay between the germline ends. The CDR3 runs to 15 residues. Germline CDR1 is SGHTA and CDR2 is FQGNSA. This clonotype occurred once. Unique molecular identifiers tagged the TCRbeta library. TCRdb re-derived calls from the PCR reads in MiXCR, one entry per CDR3 protein. The data show some 350,000 distinct CDR3 sequences, with 10% seen just once and around 2.4% held by the top ten. The receptor comes from a human donor who donated a stem cell graft to a child with acute lymphoblastic leukemia. The chain carries TRBV7-2 and TRBJ2-5; D could derive from TRBD1 or TRBD2 (6 bases each). The starting material was PBMCs from the stem cell graft donor, obtained from the stem cell graft. The CDR3 DNA follows: TGTGCCAGCAGCTTAGCTGATTTAGGGGGGGAGACCCAGTACTTC. It codes for CASSLADLGGETQYF.